This T cell receptor (beta chain) was retrieved from a study of blood T cell repertoires in COVID-19. Libraries were prepared by immunoSEQ multiplex PCR; TCRdb keeps only in-frame clonotypes and omits some of them. This sample carries around 200,000 clones, 70% to 90% of them seen once, and the ten largest clones take around 9.3%. CDR1 SGHNT and CDR2 YENEEA come from the germline V gene. This CDR3 is built from 16 residues. Trimming at V came to 5 bases and at J to 9 bases, leaving 9 bases not matched to a gene. The rearrangement links TRBV11-3 to TRBJ2-1, with 14 bases matching TRBD2. Material for sequencing was peripheral blood. This TCR was recovered from a woman of 80 years or more with acute or convalescent COVID-19. The CDR3 is CASSLAGTSGGLEQFF. The DNA for the CDR3 is TGTGCCAGCAGCCTGGCGGGGACTAGCGGGGGTCTTGAGCAGTTCTTC.